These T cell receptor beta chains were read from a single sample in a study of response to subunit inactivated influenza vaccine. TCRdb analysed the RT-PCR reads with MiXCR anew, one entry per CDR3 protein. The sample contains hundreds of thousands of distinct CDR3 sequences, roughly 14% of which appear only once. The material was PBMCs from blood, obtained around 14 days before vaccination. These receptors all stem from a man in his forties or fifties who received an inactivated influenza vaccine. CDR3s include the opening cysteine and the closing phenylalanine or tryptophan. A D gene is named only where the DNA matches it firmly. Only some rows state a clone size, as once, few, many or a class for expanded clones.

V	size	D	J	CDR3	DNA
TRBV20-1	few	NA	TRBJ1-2	CSARNTINYGYTF	TGCAGTGCTAGGAACACCATTAACTATGGCTACACCTTC
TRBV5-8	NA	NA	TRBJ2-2	CASSLGLQGGELFF	TGTGCCAGCAGCTTAGGCCTCCAAGGCGGGGAGCTGTTTTTT
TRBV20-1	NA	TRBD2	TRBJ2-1	CSAPLAGGWDEQFF	TGCAGTGCCCCCCTAGCGGGGGGTTGGGATGAGCAGTTCTTC
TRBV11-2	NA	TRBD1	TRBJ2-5	CASSRDRVQETQYF	TGTGCCAGCAGCCGCGACAGGGTACAAGAGACCCAGTACTTC
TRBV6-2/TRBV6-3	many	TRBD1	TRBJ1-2	CASSHDRGGYTF	TGTGCCAGCAGTCATGACAGGGGCGGCTACACCTTC
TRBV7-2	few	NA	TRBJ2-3	CASSLGYTDTQYF	TGTGCCAGCAGCTTAGGCTACACAGATACGCAGTATTTT
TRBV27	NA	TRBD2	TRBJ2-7	CASRRLAEYSYEQYF	TGTGCCAGCAGAAGACTAGCGGAATACTCCTACGAGCAGTACTTC
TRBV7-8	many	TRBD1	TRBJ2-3	CASSLGQVLTDTQYF	TGTGCCAGCAGCTTGGGACAGGTACTCACAGATACGCAGTATTTT
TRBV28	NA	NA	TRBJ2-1	CASSLRRQASSYNEQFF	TGTGCCAGCAGCCTCCGACGACAGGCGAGCTCCTACAATGAGCAGTTCTTC
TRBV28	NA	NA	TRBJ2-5	CASSSLGHIQETQYF	TGTGCCAGCAGTTCGTTGGGACATATACAAGAGACCCAGTACTTC
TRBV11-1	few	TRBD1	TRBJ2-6	CASSFQWTGNRSGANVLTF	TGTGCCAGCAGCTTTCAGTGGACAGGAAACCGCTCTGGGGCCAACGTCCTGACTTTC
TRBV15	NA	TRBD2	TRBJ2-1	CATSRGSSGRANEQFF	TGTGCCACCAGCAGAGGATCGAGCGGGAGGGCGAATGAGCAGTTCTTC
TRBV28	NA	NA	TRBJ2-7	CASTLYGGGKGEQYF	TGTGCCAGCACCCTATATGGGGGCGGGAAAGGCGAGCAGTACTTC
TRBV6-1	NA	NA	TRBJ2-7	CASSEGRLAYEQYF	TGTGCCAGCAGTGAAGGCAGGTTAGCCTACGAGCAGTACTTC
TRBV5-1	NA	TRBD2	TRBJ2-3	CASSPPLLAGGRTDTQYF	TGCGCCAGCAGCCCGCCCTTACTAGCGGGGGGACGAACAGATACGCAGTATTTT
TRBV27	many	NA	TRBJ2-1	CASSLSTSGEIEQFF	TGTGCCAGCAGTTTATCGACATCGGGGGAAATTGAGCAGTTCTTC
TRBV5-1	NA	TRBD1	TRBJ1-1	CASSLGQVMNTEAFF	TGCGCCAGCAGCTTAGGACAGGTCATGAACACTGAAGCTTTCTTT
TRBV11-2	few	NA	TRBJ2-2	CASSPVAINTGELFF	TGTGCCAGCAGCCCCGTCGCAATCAACACCGGGGAGCTGTTTTTT
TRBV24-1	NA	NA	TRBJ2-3	CATSRPTEITDTQYF	TGTGCCACCAGTCGTCCTACAGAAATCACAGATACGCAGTATTTT
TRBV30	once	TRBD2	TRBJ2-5	CAWSVSGRVGETQYF	TGTGCCTGGAGTGTTAGCGGGAGGGTAGGAGAGACCCAGTACTTC
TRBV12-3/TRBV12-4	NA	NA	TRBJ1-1	CASSLRTAYTEAFF	TGTGCCAGCAGTCTCAGGACAGCCTACACTGAAGCTTTCTTT
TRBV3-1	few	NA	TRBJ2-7	CASSQIDRTATYEQYF	TGTGCCAGCAGCCAAATAGACAGGACCGCTACCTACGAGCAGTACTTC
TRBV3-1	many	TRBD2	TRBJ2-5	CASSLRGAGEKETQYF	TGTGCCAGCAGCCTACGCGGGGCGGGAGAAAAAGAGACCCAGTACTTC
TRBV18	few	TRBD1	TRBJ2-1	CASHHPFGQGTYNEQFF	TGTGCCAGCCATCACCCTTTTGGACAGGGGACCTACAATGAGCAGTTCTTC
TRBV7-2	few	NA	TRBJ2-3	CASSLASRVLNTQYF	TGTGCCAGCAGCTTAGCGAGCAGGGTACTGAATACGCAGTATTTT
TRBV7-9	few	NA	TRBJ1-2	CASSFPGSHYGYTF	TGTGCCAGCAGCTTTCCAGGGTCACACTATGGCTACACCTTC
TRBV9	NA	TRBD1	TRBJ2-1	CASSVVGGTYNEQFF	TGTGCCAGCAGCGTAGTAGGGGGCACATACAATGAGCAGTTCTTC
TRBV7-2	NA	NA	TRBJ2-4	CASSLRDQHIQYF	TGTGCCAGCAGCTTACGAGACCAACACATTCAGTACTTC
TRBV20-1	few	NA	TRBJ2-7	CSASEGTYEQYF	TGCAGTGCTAGCGAGGGCACCTACGAGCAGTACTTC
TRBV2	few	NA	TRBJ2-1	CASRVQGLGNEQFF	TGTGCCAGCAGGGTACAGGGCCTGGGCAATGAGCAGTTCTTC
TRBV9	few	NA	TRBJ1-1	CASSVQPAGSEAFF	TGTGCCAGCAGCGTACAGCCTGCGGGGTCTGAAGCTTTCTTT
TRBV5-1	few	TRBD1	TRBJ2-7	CASSLEGTGTYEQYF	TGCGCCAGCAGCTTGGAAGGGACAGGGACCTACGAGCAGTACTTC
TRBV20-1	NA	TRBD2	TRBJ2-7	CSARSGGPSSPAYF	TGCAGTGCTAGGAGCGGGGGGCCCTCTTCCCCCGCTTACTTC
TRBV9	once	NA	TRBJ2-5	CASSAVLGPSWDTQYF	TGTGCCAGCAGCGCCGTTTTGGGCCCCTCTTGGGATACCCAGTACTTC
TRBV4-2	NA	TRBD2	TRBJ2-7	CASSPRGSPTSGRGSYEQYF	TGTGCCAGCAGTCCGAGGGGGAGTCCGACTAGCGGGAGAGGGTCCTACGAGCAGTACTTC
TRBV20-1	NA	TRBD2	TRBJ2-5	CSARVPGLGKQYF	TGCAGTGCTAGAGTCCCGGGACTAGGGAAGCAGTACTTC
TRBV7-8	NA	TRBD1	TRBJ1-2	CASSLVIGQGNYGYTF	TGTGCCAGCAGCTTAGTGATCGGACAGGGTAACTATGGCTACACCTTC
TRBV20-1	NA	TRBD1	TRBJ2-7	CSASFGQGSGYEQYF	TGCAGTGCTAGTTTCGGACAGGGTAGCGGCTACGAGCAGTACTTC
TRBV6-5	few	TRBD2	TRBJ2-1	CASSYSSPAGVYNEQFF	TGTGCCAGCAGTTACTCGAGCCCAGCGGGAGTATACAATGAGCAGTTCTTC
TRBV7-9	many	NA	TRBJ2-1	CASSPSDRFNEQFF	TGTGCCAGCAGCCCATCCGACAGGTTCAATGAGCAGTTCTTC
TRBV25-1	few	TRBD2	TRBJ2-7	CASSVGPTGTREQYF	TGTGCCAGCAGTGTTGGACCTACAGGGACTAGGGAGCAGTACTTC
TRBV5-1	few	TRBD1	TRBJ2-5	CASSRGTGRIQETQYF	TGCGCCAGCAGCCGTGGGACAGGGCGAATCCAAGAGACCCAGTACTTC
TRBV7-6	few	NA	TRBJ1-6	CASSPGTAGTNSPLHF	TGTGCCAGCAGCCCGGGGACGGCAGGGACCAATTCACCCCTCCACTTT
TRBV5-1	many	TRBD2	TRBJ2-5	CASSSASGGPTGTQYF	TGCGCCAGCAGCTCCGCTAGCGGGGGCCCAACGGGGACCCAGTACTTC
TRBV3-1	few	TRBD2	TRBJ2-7	CASSFGLAGSSYEQYF	TGTGCCAGCAGCTTCGGACTAGCGGGGAGCTCCTACGAGCAGTACTTC
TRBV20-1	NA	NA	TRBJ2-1	CSAREGGRSYNEQFF	TGCAGTGCTAGAGAGGGGGGACGCTCCTACAATGAGCAGTTCTTC